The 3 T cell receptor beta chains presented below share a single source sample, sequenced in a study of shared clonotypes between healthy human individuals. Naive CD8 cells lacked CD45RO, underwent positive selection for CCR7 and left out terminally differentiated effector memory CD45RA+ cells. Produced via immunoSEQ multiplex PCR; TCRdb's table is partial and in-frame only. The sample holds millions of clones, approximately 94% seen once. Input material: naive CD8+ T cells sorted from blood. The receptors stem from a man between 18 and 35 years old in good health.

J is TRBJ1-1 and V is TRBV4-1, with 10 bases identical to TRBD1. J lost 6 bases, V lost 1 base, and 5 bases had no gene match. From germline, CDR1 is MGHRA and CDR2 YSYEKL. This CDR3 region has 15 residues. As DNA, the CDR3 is TGCGCCAGCAGCCAAGTTGGGACAGGGGAAGCTGAAGCTTTCTTT. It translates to CASSQVGTGEAEAFF.

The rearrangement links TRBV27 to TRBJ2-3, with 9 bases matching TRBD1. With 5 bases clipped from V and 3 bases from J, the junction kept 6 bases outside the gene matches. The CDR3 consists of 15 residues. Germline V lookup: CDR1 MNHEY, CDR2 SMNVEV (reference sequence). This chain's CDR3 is CASSPRTGVTDTQYF. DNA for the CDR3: TGTGCCAGCAGTCCACGGACAGGGGTGACAGATACGCAGTATTTT.

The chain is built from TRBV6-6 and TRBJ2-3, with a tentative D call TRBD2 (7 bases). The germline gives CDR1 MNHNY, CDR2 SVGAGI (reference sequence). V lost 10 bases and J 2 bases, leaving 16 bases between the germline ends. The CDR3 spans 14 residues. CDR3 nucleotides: TGTGCCACAGACAGGCTAGCGGCCACAGATACGCAGTATTTT. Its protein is CATDRLAATDTQYF.